The 11 T cell receptor beta chains reported below all come from one sample, sequenced in a study of T cells in tuberculosis. The protocol was immunoSEQ multiplex PCR, while the TCRdb copy is restricted to in-frame clones and leaves out a portion. The table shows tens of thousands of clones, with roughly 96% occurring only once. The time point was: new active TB diagnosis, blood taken before or within 7 days of starting treatment. The starting material was PBMCs, obtained at tuberculosis diagnosis. All receptors come from an adult with tuberculosis.

This clone was detected only once. The rearrangement links TRBV4-2 to TRBJ2-1, with TRBD2 as a possible D gene (6 bases). The CDR3 covers 18 residues. V was cut by 4 bases and J by 6 bases, with 25 bases left in between. CDR1 and CDR2 from the germline V gene are LGHNA and YNFKEQ. CDR3 sequence (DNA): TGTGCCAGCAGCCCTTTCTCCCGGACTACCCAGCGCGGCAATGAGCAGTTCTTC. Residues: CASSPFSRTTQRGNEQFF.

J is TRBJ1-1 and V is TRBV7-9, with 7 bases fitting TRBD1. The J segment lost 2 bases and the V segment lost 0 bases, leaving 3 bases of the junction unmatched. The CDR3 is made up of 15 amino acids. Looked up from germline, CDR1 is SEHNR and CDR2 is FQNEAQ (reference sequence). The CDR3 DNA sequence: TGTGCCAGCAGCTTAGCGACAGGGCGCAACACTGAAGCTTTCTTT. The encoded protein is CASSLATGRNTEAFF.

The rearrangement uses TRBV20-1 and TRBJ2-1; D not certain. Trimming left V 8 bases short and J 7 bases short, with 12 bases between. Germline values: CDR1 DFQATT, CDR2 SNEGSKA (reference sequence). This CDR3 contains 11 residues. The CDR3 is CSMRWWNEQFF. CDR3 bases: TGCAGTATGAGGTGGTGGAATGAGCAGTTCTTC.

The chain is built from TRBV28 and TRBJ2-1; D gene ambiguous. Germline V lookup: CDR1 MDHEN, CDR2 SYDVKM. V was pared by 3 bases and J by 4 bases, with 10 bases between. The CDR3 is 14 residues long. CDR3 sequence (DNA): TGTGCCAGCAGTTTGGTAGCTGGATACAATGAGCAGTTCTTC. Amino acid sequence: CASSLVAGYNEQFF.

V is TRBV10-3 and J is TRBJ2-3, with 7 positions matching TRBD1. J was trimmed by 4 bases and V by 8 bases; bases with no gene match: 9. The CDR3 has 14 amino acids. The germline gives CDR1 ENHRY, CDR2 SYGVKD. CDR3 bases: TGTGCCATCTCCCTGGACAGGAGGTCAGATACGCAGTATTTT. This codes for CAISLDRRSDTQYF.

The V call is TRBV20-1, the J call TRBJ1-1; no clear D gene. The V end lost 3 bases, the J end lost 6 bases, and 5 bases lay between the germline ends. In germline, CDR1 is DFQATT, CDR2 SNEGSKA (reference sequence). The CDR3 sequence is 10 residues long. CDR3 region: CSASKPEAFF. The DNA for the CDR3 is TGCAGTGCTAGCAAGCCTGAAGCTTTCTTT.

The rearrangement joins TRBV11-2 to TRBJ1-1; D is uncertain. The CDR3 runs to 12 residues. Between the trimmed V and J ends, which lost 5 bases and 8 bases, there was a span of 12 bases. Germline lookup yields CDR1 SGHAT and CDR2 FQNNGV. The CDR3 DNA sequence: TGTGCCAGCAGCCCCAACCGGGGAGAAGCTTTCTTT. Its translation: CASSPNRGEAFF.

This chain links TRBV15 with TRBJ1-2; D is ambiguous. The CDR3 contains 15 residues. Trimming removed 1 base from V and 6 bases from J, with 15 bases in between. Per the germline V gene, CDR1 is LNHNV and CDR2 is YYDKDF (reference sequence). CDR3 amino acids: CATSRGARSYNGYTF. CDR3 DNA sequence: TGTGCCACCAGCAGAGGGGCGAGAAGCTACAATGGCTACACCTTC.

V usage is TRBV7-2 and J usage is TRBJ2-7; TRBD1 matches at 9 bases. Germline V gives CDR1 SGHTA, CDR2 FQGNSA. This CDR3 is built from 14 residues. The V and J ends lost 3 bases and 1 base, in that order; junction bases with no gene match: 1. The CDR3 loop reads CASSFDRGSYEQYF. In nucleotides, the CDR3 is TGTGCCAGCAGCTTCGACAGGGGGTCCTACGAGCAGTACTTC. Full variable domain (outside the CDR3, taken from reference TRBV7-2 and TRBJ2-7): GAGVSQSPSNKVTEKGKDVELRCDPISGHTALYWYRQSLGQGLEFLIYFQGNSAPDKSGLPSDRFSAERTGGSVSTLTIQRTQQEDSAVYLCASSFDRGSYEQYFGPGTRLTVT.

The chain combines TRBV7-2 with TRBJ2-1, with TRBD2 matching over 14 bases. Per the germline V gene, CDR1 is SGHTA and CDR2 is FQGNSA. After removal of 1 base from V and 6 bases from J, the junction contained 2 bases not matched to a gene. This CDR3 region has 16 residues. The CDR3 DNA sequence: TGTGCCAGCAGCTTAGTGGGGACTAGCGGGAGCAATGAGCAGTTCTTC. This gives the protein CASSLVGTSGSNEQFF. The full variable domain, in which reference TRBV7-2 and TRBJ2-1 provide the parts outside the CDR3, is GAGVSQSPSNKVTEKGKDVELRCDPISGHTALYWYRQSLGQGLEFLIYFQGNSAPDKSGLPSDRFSAERTGGSVSTLTIQRTQQEDSAVYLCASSLVGTSGSNEQFFGPGTRLTVL.

The chain has TRBV7-6 and TRBJ2-1, with 8 bases matching TRBD2. Germline CDR1 is SGHVS and CDR2 is FNYEAQ. The length of the CDR3 is 16 residues. V lost 0 bases, J lost 7 bases, and 8 bases stayed unmatched. CDR3 DNA sequence: TGTGCCAGCAGCTTAGCTGCGGGAGGTTGGGGTAATGAGCAGTTCTTC. Protein sequence: CASSLAAGGWGNEQFF.